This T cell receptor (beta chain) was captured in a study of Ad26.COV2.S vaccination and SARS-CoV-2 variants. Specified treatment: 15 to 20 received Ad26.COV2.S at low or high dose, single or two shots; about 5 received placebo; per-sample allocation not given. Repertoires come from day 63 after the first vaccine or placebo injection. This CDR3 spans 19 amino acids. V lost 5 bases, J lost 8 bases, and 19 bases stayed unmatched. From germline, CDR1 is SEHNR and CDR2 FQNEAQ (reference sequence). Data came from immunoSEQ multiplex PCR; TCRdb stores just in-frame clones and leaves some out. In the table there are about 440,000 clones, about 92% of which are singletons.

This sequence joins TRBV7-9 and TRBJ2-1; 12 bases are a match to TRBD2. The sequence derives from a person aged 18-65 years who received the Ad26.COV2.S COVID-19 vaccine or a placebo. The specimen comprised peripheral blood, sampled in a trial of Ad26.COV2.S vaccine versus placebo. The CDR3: CASSLRQGGASGRVDEQFF. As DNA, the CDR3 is TGTGCCAGCAGCCTACGACAGGGGGGTGCTAGCGGGAGGGTCGATGAGCAGTTCTTC. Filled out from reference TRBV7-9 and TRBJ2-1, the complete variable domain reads DTGVSQNPRHKITKRGQNVTFRCDPISEHNRLYWYRQTLGQGPEFLTYFQNEAQLEKSRLLSDRFSAERPKGSFSTLEIQRTEQGDSAMYLCASSLRQGGASGRVDEQFFGPGTRLTVL.